Each of the 28 T cell receptor beta chains below was sequenced from the same sample in a study of Ad26.COV2.S vaccination and SARS-CoV-2 variants. The treatment denotes: roughly 20 received Ad26.COV2.S at low or high dose, single or two shots; about 5 received placebo; per-sample allocation not given. It was on day 63 after the first vaccine or placebo injection that samples were taken. Profiling relied on immunoSEQ multiplex PCR, and the TCRdb table lists in-frame clones only, not all of them. The data show 380,000 or so clones, 83% seen once. Here the sequenced sample was peripheral blood, taken in a trial of Ad26.COV2.S vaccine versus placebo. The receptor source for this set is a person between 18 and 59 years old who received the Ad26.COV2.S COVID-19 vaccine or a placebo.

The gene calls are TRBV6-5 and TRBJ2-3; 9 bases match TRBD2. The CDR3 consists of 14 residues. With 4 bases clipped from V and 6 bases from J, the junction kept 5 bases outside the gene matches. CDR1 and CDR2 from the germline V gene are MNHEY and SVGAGI. Here the CDR3 reads CASSFSSGMDTQYF. The CDR3 bases are TGTGCCAGCAGTTTCTCTAGCGGGATGGATACGCAGTATTTT.

The chain recombines TRBV21-1 with TRBJ1-4; the table's TRBD1 call for D was not verified on the DNA. TRBV21-1 constitutes a pseudogene. The length of the CDR3 is 14 residues. In DNA, the CDR3 is TGTGCCAGCAGCAACGTGGGGACAGGGGAAAAACTGTTTTTT. Protein product: CASSNVGTGEKLFF.

This chain links TRBV6-1 with TRBJ1-5; D gene uncertain. Germline V CDR1 and CDR2: MNHNS, SASEGT. This CDR3 is built from 14 residues. The V gene lost 2 bases and the J gene lost 2 bases, with 7 bases spanning the gap. The CDR3 protein is CASSERVGNQPQHF. The CDR3 bases are TGTGCCAGCAGTGAACGGGTAGGCAATCAGCCCCAGCATTTT.

This chain joins TRBV7-9 and TRBJ1-4; 8 bases match TRBD1. Germline V CDR1 and CDR2: SEHNR, FQNEAQ (reference sequence). After removal of 5 bases from V and 8 bases from J, the junction contained 10 bases not matched to a gene. The CDR3 is 15 residues long. This CDR3 is CASSPPGQGREKLFF. CDR3 coding DNA: TGTGCCAGCAGCCCCCCCGGACAGGGTAGGGAAAAACTGTTTTTT.

The chain links TRBV18 to TRBJ2-1, with D possibly being TRBD2 (5 bases). Germline CDR1 and CDR2: KGHSH and LQKENI. The V end was cut by 1 base, the J end by 5 bases, with 9 bases between. This CDR3 comprises 14 residues. The DNA of the CDR3 is TGTGCCAGCTCACCACAACGGAGGAACAATGAGCAGTTCTTC. It encodes CASSPQRRNNEQFF.

The chain joins TRBV5-4 to TRBJ2-2; 12 bases agree with TRBD2. The CDR3 has 17 amino acids. Germline V gene lookup returns CDR1 SGHNT and CDR2 YYREEE (reference sequence). With V trimmed by 1 base and J by 4 bases, 5 bases remained unmatched. The CDR3 nucleotides are TGTGCCAGCAGCTTGCCCGGACTAGCGGGGCTCACCGGGGAGCTGTTTTTT. This encodes CASSLPGLAGLTGELFF.

The chain uses TRBV6-5 and TRBJ2-7, with 11 bases lining up with TRBD2. The germline V gene encodes CDR1 MNHEY and CDR2 SVGAGI. There are 14 residues in the CDR3. The V gene end was trimmed by 6 bases and the J gene end by 6 bases; junction bases not matched to a gene: 7. CDR3 in amino acids: CASRASGRSAEQYF. The CDR3 DNA sequence: TGTGCCAGCAGAGCTAGCGGGAGGAGTGCCGAGCAGTACTTC.

The J gene is TRBJ1-6, the V gene TRBV21-1. TRBV21-1 counts as a pseudogene. The CDR3 consists of 14 residues. The CDR3 region has the DNA TGTGCCAGCCTACCAGGGCCTTGGGACTCACCCCTCCACTTT. It is translated as CASLPGPWDSPLHF.

The rearrangement joins TRBV30 to TRBJ1-5, with a tentative D call TRBD1 (6 bases). Germline CDR1 reads GTSNPN; CDR2 reads SVGIG (reference sequence). The CDR3 covers 14 residues. Deletions cut 2 bases from V and 1 base from J, with 9 bases between. The CDR3 region is CAWSPQGSNQPQHF. The CDR3 DNA is TGTGCCTGGAGTCCTCAGGGGAGCAATCAGCCCCAGCATTTT.

A word on this clone: Other DNA sequences in this sample translate to the same CDR3. The chain couples TRBV11-2 to TRBJ1-1; 7 nucleotides agree with TRBD1. CDR1 and CDR2 from the germline V gene are SGHAT and FQNNGV. This CDR3 region has 14 residues. V lost 2 bases to trimming and J lost 3 bases; unmatched junction nucleotides: 3. In nucleotides, the CDR3 is TGTGCCAGCAGCTTAAACAGGGGCTACACTGAAGCTTTCTTT. As protein: CASSLNRGYTEAFF. Together with reference TRBV11-2 and TRBJ1-1, the CDR3 gives the full variable domain: EAGVAQSPRYKIIEKRQSVAFWCNPISGHATLYWYQQILGQGPKLLIQFQNNGVVDDSQLPKDRFSAERLKGVDSTLKIQPAKLEDSAVYLCASSLNRGYTEAFFGQGTRLTVV.

Written as DNA, the CDR3 is TGTGCCAGCAGCTTCATACAGGGAGGGCAGTACTTC. It translates to CASSFIQGGQYF. This chain joins TRBV5-6 and TRBJ2-7; D may be TRBD1 or TRBD2 (6 bases each). Germline assignment: CDR1 SGHDT and CDR2 YYEEEE. This CDR3 spans 12 amino acids. The ends were cut back, 2 bases at V and 9 bases at J, with 12 bases in the middle.

V usage is TRBV19 and J usage is TRBJ1-1, with 10 bases fitting TRBD1. Losses at the gene ends were 3 bases for V and 1 base for J; bases not matched to a gene: 5. Germline V CDR1 and CDR2: LNHDA, SQIVND (reference sequence). The CDR3 is made up of 16 amino acids. The CDR3 here is CASSMLRDRGNTEAFF. CDR3 nucleotides: TGTGCCAGTAGTATGTTGCGGGACAGGGGGAACACTGAAGCTTTCTTT.

This clone is a singleton in its sample. This sequence joins TRBV6-1 and TRBJ2-7; 13 positions agree with TRBD2. In germline, CDR1 is MNHNS, CDR2 SASEGT. CDR3 length equals 15 residues. Written as DNA, the CDR3 is TGTGCCAGCAGTGAGGATTGGGGACTAGCGGGATCCCGTATGGTC. Translated: CASSEDWGLAGSRMV.

This clone is judged medium-sized (0.01 to 0.1%). The chain joins TRBV6-5 to TRBJ2-7; tentatively, D is TRBD1 (5 bases). Germline CDR1 MNHEY, CDR2 SVGAGI. V shed 6 bases and J shed 3 bases, with 6 bases lying between them. The CDR3 contains 11 residues. The CDR3 loop is CASSDSYEQYF. The CDR3, as DNA: TGTGCCAGCAGCGACAGCTACGAGCAGTACTTC.

The chain combines TRBV4-2 with TRBJ1-3; D unclear. The CDR3 consists of 15 residues. Germline loops: CDR1 LGHNA, CDR2 YNFKEQ. Trimming pared 1 base from V and 1 base from J, leaving 8 bases between. The CDR3 DNA reads TGTGCCAGCAGCCAAGTTGGAGGGTCTGGAAACACCATATATTTT. This gives the protein CASSQVGGSGNTIYF.

The rearrangement joins TRBV11-3 to TRBJ2-7; 8 nucleotides match TRBD1. J was trimmed by 2 bases and V by 3 bases; bases with no gene match: 6. The CDR3 covers 15 residues. Germline V gene lookup returns CDR1 SGHNT and CDR2 YENEEA. CDR3: CASSFPPGQAYEQYF. The CDR3 DNA follows: TGTGCCAGCAGCTTCCCCCCGGGACAGGCCTACGAGCAGTACTTC.

The V and J genes are TRBV5-5 and TRBJ1-1; D uncertain. Trimming took off 0 bases at V and 2 bases at J, with 8 bases between the two ends. Germline CDR1 is SGHKS and CDR2 is YYEKEE (reference sequence). This CDR3 is 14 amino acids long. The CDR3 region has the DNA TGTGCCAGCAGCTTGGTCGTCAGTAACACTGAAGCTTTCTTT. It codes for CASSLVVSNTEAFF. Combining the CDR3 with reference TRBV5-5 and TRBJ1-1 gives the whole variable domain DAGVTQSPTHLIKTRGQQVTLRCSPISGHKSVSWYQQVLGQGPQFIFQYYEKEERGRGNFPDRFSARQFPNYSSELNVNALLLGDSALYLCASSLVVSNTEAFFGQGTRLTVV.

The CDR3: CASRLGLAGERVAGELFF. The CDR3 bases are TGTGCCAGCAGGTTGGGACTAGCGGGGGAGAGGGTCGCCGGGGAGCTGTTTTTT. The V gene is TRBV11-3, the J gene TRBJ2-2; TRBD2 matches 14 bases. The germline V gene encodes CDR1 SGHNT and CDR2 YENEEA. The CDR3 is 18 residues long. The V and J ends lost 6 bases and 6 bases, in that order; junction bases with no gene match: 12. Supplemented by reference TRBV11-3 and TRBJ2-2, the full variable domain reads EAGVVQSPRYKIIEKKQPVAFWCNPISGHNTLYWYLQNLGQGPELLIRYENEEAVDDSQLPKDRFSAERLKGVDSTLKIQPAELGDSAVYLCASRLGLAGERVAGELFFGEGSRLTVL.

This chain connects TRBV7-3 to TRBJ2-1; D remains unclear. V was cut by 5 bases and J by 10 bases, with 12 bases left in between. Looked up from germline, CDR1 is SGHTA and CDR2 is FQGTGA. The CDR3 has 12 amino acids. The CDR3 reads CASSAITGEQFF. DNA of the CDR3: TGTGCCAGCAGCGCAATCACCGGGGAGCAGTTCTTC.

The chain recombines TRBV2 with TRBJ1-1; 8 bases map to TRBD1. Per germline, CDR1 SNHLY and CDR2 FYNNEI. The CDR3 has 14 amino acids. J gave up 6 bases and V 6 bases, and 9 bases lay outside the gene matches. The CDR3 sequence: CASSGAGGSAEAFF. The DNA of the CDR3 is TGTGCCAGCAGCGGCGCAGGGGGCAGTGCTGAAGCTTTCTTT.

In its sample, this clone was seen a few times. The rearrangement links TRBV24-1 to TRBJ2-1; D may be TRBD1 or TRBD2 (5 bases each). The V and J ends lost 4 bases and 6 bases respectively, with 18 bases between them. This CDR3 region has 16 residues. Germline assignment: CDR1 KGHDR and CDR2 SFDVKD. The CDR3 is CATSDPGRKRLNEQFF. The CDR3 coding sequence is TGTGCCACCAGTGACCCGGGACGGAAGCGGCTCAATGAGCAGTTCTTC.

The V and J genes are TRBV19 and TRBJ2-1; perhaps TRBD2 as D (6 bases). Germline CDR1 is LNHDA and CDR2 is SQIVND (reference sequence). The CDR3 spans 17 residues. V lost 1 base and J 4 bases, leaving 17 bases between the germline ends. CDR3 coding DNA: TGTGCCAGTAGTATAGTTCTTGGGACTGTACTTTACAATGAGCAGTTCTTC. Amino acid sequence: CASSIVLGTVLYNEQFF.

The count of this clone is one. The chain has TRBV7-2 and TRBJ1-6, with D unclear. The CDR3 sequence is 13 residues long. Germline CDR1 is SGHTA and CDR2 is FQGNSA. The V gene lost 0 bases and the J gene lost 9 bases, with 6 bases spanning the gap. The CDR3 bases are TGTGCCAGCAGCTTAGCTTTGGGTTCACCCCTCCACTTT. Its protein product is CASSLALGSPLHF.

The chain couples TRBV7-2 to TRBJ2-1, with 9 bases matching TRBD2. V dropped 5 bases and J dropped 7; count of bases not matched to a gene: 15. The germline V gene has CDR1 SGHTA and CDR2 FQGNSA. The CDR3 contains 17 residues. The CDR3 here is CASSPLGERGELNEQFF. The CDR3 DNA follows: TGTGCCAGCAGCCCCCTGGGGGAGCGGGGGGAGTTGAATGAGCAGTTCTTC.

This rearrangement joins TRBV20-1 to TRBJ2-7; 8 bases map to TRBD2. The J segment lost 0 bases and the V segment lost 3 bases, leaving 10 bases of the junction unmatched. Germline V lookup: CDR1 DFQATT, CDR2 SNEGSKA (reference sequence). This CDR3 is 16 amino acids long. CDR3 amino acids: CSASGGSLAGSYEQYF. The CDR3 DNA reads as TGCAGTGCTAGTGGGGGGAGTCTAGCGGGCTCCTACGAGCAGTACTTC.

The chain carries TRBV30 and TRBJ2-7, with D perhaps matching TRBD2 (6 bases). V was clipped by 8 bases and J by 5 bases, with 25 bases between them. The CDR3 contains 15 residues. The germline CDR1 and CDR2 sequences are GTSNPN and SVGIG (reference sequence). DNA for the CDR3: TGTGCCCTGGTAACCCCTAGCGCAGACCCTAACGAGCAGTACTTC. This codes for CALVTPSADPNEQYF. Based on the CDR3 plus reference TRBV30 and TRBJ2-7, the full variable domain is SQTIHQWPATLVQPVGSPLSLECTVEGTSNPNLYWYRQAAGRGLQLLFYSVGIGQISSEVPQNLSASRPQDRQFILSSKKLLLSDSGFYLCALVTPSADPNEQYFGPGTRLTVT.

V and J are TRBV10-3 and TRBJ1-1; 8 bases are a match to TRBD1. The CDR3 length is 11 residues. Per germline, CDR1 ENHRY and CDR2 SYGVKD. The V and J ends lost 5 bases and 10 bases, in that order; junction bases with no gene match: 3. The CDR3, as DNA: TGTGCCATCAGTCAGGGGGCGAGAGCTTTCTTT. Its translation: CAISQGARAFF.

The chain combines TRBV7-9 with TRBJ2-1; TRBD1 or TRBD2 may be the D gene (5 bases each). CDR3 length: 17 residues. In germline, CDR1 is SEHNR, CDR2 FQNEAQ (reference sequence). Trimming took 4 bases from V and 0 from J, leaving 16 bases between them. The CDR3 here is CASSSAMGRSSYNEQFF. The CDR3 bases are TGTGCCAGCAGCTCAGCCATGGGACGGAGCTCCTACAATGAGCAGTTCTTC.